Below are 27 T cell receptor beta chains sequenced from a single sample in a study of T cell responses to AZD1222 COVID-19 vaccine. Sequencing was performed with immunoSEQ multiplex PCR; in TCRdb, only in-frame clones are kept and a portion is missing. The repertoire holds about 83,000 clones, with approximately 87% as singletons. The material sequenced was peripheral blood, taken on day 0 of MenACWY control vaccination. Every receptor here comes from an adult in good health.

This chain links TRBV23-1 with TRBJ2-6; 7 bases match TRBD1. TRBV23-1 is an open reading frame, and its role is uncertain. The V gene end was trimmed by 4 bases and the J gene end by 0 bases; junction bases not matched to a gene: 12. There are 19 residues in the CDR3. The CDR3 coding sequence is TGCGCCAGCAGTCTCCGGGACAGCTTAACTTGCTCTGGGGCCAACGTCCTGACTTTC. Its protein is CASSLRDSLTCSGANVLTF.

This chain links TRBV28 with TRBJ2-2; D gene uncertain. This CDR3 comprises 15 residues. The germline V and J ends were trimmed by 2 bases and 0 bases, with 7 bases remaining between them. CDR1 and CDR2 (germline): MDHEN, SYDVKM. The CDR3: CASSLDNSNTGELFF. In DNA form, the CDR3 reads TGTGCCAGCAGTTTAGATAATTCGAACACCGGGGAGCTGTTTTTT.

V and J are TRBV19 and TRBJ2-3; D is ambiguous. The germline V gene has CDR1 LNHDA and CDR2 SQIVND (reference sequence). This CDR3 has 14 amino acids. V lost 5 bases to trimming and J lost 3 bases, with 12 bases between them. CDR3 residues: CASSGVAGTDTQYF. The DNA for the CDR3 is TGTGCCAGTAGTGGGGTCGCCGGAACAGATACGCAGTATTTT.

The V call is TRBV11-2, the J call TRBJ1-1, with D hard to call. Germline CDR1 reads SGHAT; CDR2 reads FQNNGV. This CDR3 region has 14 residues. Trimming removed 2 bases at V and 2 bases at J, with 9 bases between. CDR3 amino acids: CASSLRLSNTEAFF. The DNA for the CDR3 is TGTGCCAGCAGCTTAAGGCTCTCTAACACTGAAGCTTTCTTT. The variable domain in full, completed from reference TRBV11-2 and TRBJ1-1, reads EAGVAQSPRYKIIEKRQSVAFWCNPISGHATLYWYQQILGQGPKLLIQFQNNGVVDDSQLPKDRFSAERLKGVDSTLKIQPAKLEDSAVYLCASSLRLSNTEAFFGQGTRLTVV.

V usage is TRBV28 and J usage is TRBJ2-1, with D perhaps TRBD2 (7 bases). The CDR3 is 13 amino acids. Germline CDR1 is MDHEN and CDR2 is SYDVKM. The ends were cut back, 4 bases at V and 8 bases at J, with 12 bases in the middle. CDR3: CASSSGGGDEQFF. The CDR3 region has the DNA TGTGCCAGCAGTTCGGGGGGCGGGGATGAGCAGTTCTTC.

The chain carries TRBV13 and TRBJ2-5; weak D call: TRBD1 (5 bases). This CDR3 region has 15 residues. With 2 bases removed from V and 3 bases from J, the gap between germline ends came to 13 bases. From germline, CDR1 is PRHDT and CDR2 FYEKMQ (reference sequence). CDR3 region: CASSLSVRAKETQYF. In nucleotides, the CDR3 is TGTGCCAGCAGCTTATCGGTCAGGGCAAAAGAGACCCAGTACTTC.

Here the CDR3 reads CASSPRTGTDTQYF. The CDR3 DNA reads as TGCGCCAGCAGCCCACGGACAGGCACAGATACGCAGTATTTT. The V call is TRBV5-1, the J call TRBJ2-3, with D possibly TRBD1 on 6 matching bases. The CDR3 spans 14 residues. V lost 4 bases to trimming and J lost 1 base, with 10 bases between them. CDR1 is SGHRS, CDR2 YFSETQ, per germline.

This rearrangement joins TRBV4-1 to TRBJ2-2, with 11 bases matching TRBD2. Germline loops: CDR1 MGHRA, CDR2 YSYEKL. J was trimmed by 4 bases and V by 1 base; bases with no gene match: 11. The CDR3 runs to 19 residues. The chain's CDR3 is CASSQGFLGLAGGTGELFF. In DNA form, the CDR3 reads TGCGCCAGCAGCCAAGGATTCTTAGGACTAGCGGGTGGCACCGGGGAGCTGTTTTTT.

This chain uses TRBV15 with TRBJ1-5; D not resolved. There are 12 residues in the CDR3. CDR1 LNHNV and CDR2 YYDKDF come from the germline V gene (reference sequence). V lost 0 bases, J lost 6 bases, and 3 bases lay in between. The CDR3 loop is CATSRDGQPQHF. Written as DNA, the CDR3 is TGTGCCACCAGCAGAGATGGTCAGCCCCAGCATTTT.

This clone appeared once. This chain connects TRBV6-1 to TRBJ2-7; the D is unclear. The CDR3 covers 13 residues. Germline CDR1 reads MNHNS; CDR2 reads SASEGT. Trimming removed 7 bases from V and 6 bases from J, with 16 bases in between. The CDR3 DNA follows: TGTGCCAGCACCCCAACCCAATCGGGCGAGCAGTACTTC. Encoded protein: CASTPTQSGEQYF.

This rearrangement joins TRBV5-1 to TRBJ1-1; D unresolved. The ends were cut back, 0 bases at V and 4 bases at J, with 10 bases in the middle. The CDR3 totals 14 residues. Germline CDR1 and CDR2: SGHRS and YFSETQ. In DNA, the CDR3 is TGCGCCAGCAGCTTGGGGGCCGCATCCACTGAAGCTTTCTTT. Translating gives CASSLGAASTEAFF. Supplemented by reference TRBV5-1 and TRBJ1-1, the full variable domain reads KAGVTQTPRYLIKTRGQQVTLSCSPISGHRSVSWYQQTPGQGLQFLFEYFSETQRNKGNFPGRFSGRQFSNSRSEMNVSTLELGDSALYLCASSLGAASTEAFFGQGTRLTVV.

The chain is built from TRBV7-2 and TRBJ1-5; D gene unclear. The CDR3 contains 15 residues. Trimming took off 3 bases at V and 1 base at J, with 10 bases between the two ends. The germline CDR1 and CDR2 sequences are SGHTA and FQGNSA. CDR3 region: CASSFNPGSNQPQHF. CDR3 nucleotide sequence: TGTGCCAGCAGCTTCAACCCCGGGAGCAATCAGCCCCAGCATTTT.

V is TRBV28 and J is TRBJ2-1; D uncertain. The V end lost 5 bases, the J end lost 4 bases, and 15 bases lay between the germline ends. The CDR3 spans 15 residues. CDR1 and CDR2 from the germline V gene are MDHEN and SYDVKM. This chain's CDR3 is CASSPPGGPYNEQFF. CDR3 in DNA: TGTGCCAGCAGTCCCCCCGGCGGTCCGTACAATGAGCAGTTCTTC.

V and J are TRBV28 and TRBJ2-3, with TRBD2 matching 7 bases. Germline-derived CDR1 and CDR2 are MDHEN and SYDVKM. The CDR3 is 14 amino acids. The V and J ends lost 6 bases and 3 bases, in that order; junction bases with no gene match: 6. In DNA, the CDR3 is TGTGCCAGCAGCGGGAGGTTGGGGACAGATACGCAGTATTTT. It specifies CASSGRLGTDTQYF.

The chain joins TRBV19 to TRBJ2-3, with a tentative D call TRBD1 (6 bases). Per the germline V gene, CDR1 is LNHDA and CDR2 is SQIVND (reference sequence). The CDR3 has 14 residues. V was trimmed by 5 bases and J by 4 bases, leaving 13 bases between them. In nucleotides, the CDR3 is TGTGCCAGTAGTCCAATGACAGGCGCAGATACGCAGTATTTT. It is translated as CASSPMTGADTQYF.

V and J are TRBV4-3 and TRBJ2-7; 7 nucleotides match TRBD2. This CDR3 is built from 17 residues. J was trimmed by 7 bases and V by 0 bases; bases with no gene match: 15. Germline V gene data show CDR1 as LGHNA and CDR2 as YSLEER. The CDR3 DNA reads TGCGCCAGCAGCCAAGAATTTTGGCCTAGCGGTTCCTTGGAGCAGTACTTC. It codes for CASSQEFWPSGSLEQYF.

CDR3 coding DNA: TGTGCCTGGAGTGTACGAGGGGCCGGGGAGCTGTTTTTT. Its translation: CAWSVRGAGELFF. The chain is built from TRBV30 and TRBJ2-2, with D possibly called TRBD1 or TRBD2 (5 bases each). Trimming removed 0 bases from V and 6 bases from J, with 8 bases in between. The germline V gene encodes CDR1 GTSNPN and CDR2 SVGIG (reference sequence). This CDR3 spans 13 amino acids.

The chain has TRBV30 and TRBJ2-7, with TRBD1 matching over 8 bases. The CDR3 has 13 amino acids. Germline V gene sequence: CDR1 GTSNPN, CDR2 SVGIG (reference sequence). Trimming took 1 base from V and 3 from J; bases not matched to a gene: 2. CDR3 region: CAWSDDRGYEQYF. The CDR3 nucleotides read TGTGCCTGGAGTGACGACAGGGGCTACGAGCAGTACTTC.

V usage is TRBV18 and J usage is TRBJ2-1, with a tentative D call TRBD1 (5 bases). Germline V lookup: CDR1 KGHSH, CDR2 LQKENI. This CDR3 contains 16 residues. V was cut by 4 bases and J by 6 bases, with 19 bases left in between. This chain's CDR3 is CASSLQDTIVVNEQFF. The DNA of the CDR3 is TGTGCCAGCTCACTACAGGATACGATTGTTGTCAATGAGCAGTTCTTC.

In its sample, this clone was seen once. This chain links TRBV24-1 with TRBJ2-4; D remains unclear. V was pared by 3 bases and J by 2 bases, with 10 bases between. Germline lookup yields CDR1 KGHDR and CDR2 SFDVKD. The CDR3 is 15 residues long. As DNA, the CDR3 is TGTGCCACCAGTGATGTTAGGGATCCCAAAAACATTCAGTACTTC. This codes for CATSDVRDPKNIQYF.

The chain has TRBV4-3 and TRBJ2-7, with 9 bases identical to TRBD1. The V gene's germline CDR1 is LGHNA and CDR2 YSLEER. CDR3 length: 15 residues. V trimming: 1 base; J trimming: 5 bases; junction bases outside the gene matches: 6. CDR3 DNA sequence: TGCGCCAGCAGCCAAGTCCGGGACAGGGTCAACGAGCAGTACTTC. Amino acid sequence: CASSQVRDRVNEQYF.

This chain connects TRBV25-1 to TRBJ1-5; 7 bases align to TRBD1. The trim removed 7 bases at V and 3 bases at J, leaving 3 bases unmatched. The CDR3 sequence is 13 residues long. Germline-derived CDR1 and CDR2 are MGHDK and SYGVNS. The CDR3 is CASTTGVNQPQHF. The CDR3 DNA reads as TGTGCCAGCACCACAGGGGTCAATCAGCCCCAGCATTTT.

With respect to this clone: A read error may produce the germline difference seen at one junction end. The chain carries TRBV7-6 and TRBJ2-7; the D gene is possibly TRBD1 (6 bases). In germline, CDR1 is SGHVS, CDR2 FNYEAQ. This CDR3 contains 11 residues. CDR3 sequence (DNA): TGTGCCAGCAGCTCGGGACACGAGGTGAACTTC. Translated, it gives CASSSGHEVNF.

This chain connects TRBV18 to TRBJ2-5, with 13 nucleotides matching TRBD2. V trimming: 8 bases; J trimming: 5 bases; junction bases outside the gene matches: 11. Germline V gene sequence: CDR1 KGHSH, CDR2 LQKENI. The CDR3 covers 16 residues. Here the CDR3 DNA reads TGTGCCAGCGCAAATGGACTAGCGGGAGTAGGTGAGACCCAGTACTTC. Residues: CASANGLAGVGETQYF.

This rearrangement joins TRBV6-5 to TRBJ2-5; D is possibly TRBD2 (5 bases). CDR1 MNHEY and CDR2 SVGAGI come from the germline V gene. CDR3 length: 13 residues. The ends were cut back, 7 bases at V and 3 bases at J, with 12 bases in the middle. CDR3 amino acids: CASKRVNEETQYF. As DNA, the CDR3 is TGTGCCAGCAAGAGGGTTAATGAAGAGACCCAGTACTTC.

The chain has TRBV5-1 and TRBJ2-7; a possible D gene is TRBD1 (6 bases). This CDR3 spans 14 amino acids. Germline V gives CDR1 SGHRS, CDR2 YFSETQ. The V and J ends lost 4 bases and 3 bases respectively, with 14 bases between them. For the CDR3, the DNA is TGCGCCAGCAGCCCCGGCGACAGGATCTACGAGCAGTACTTC. Residues: CASSPGDRIYEQYF. The full variable domain, rest sourced from reference TRBV5-1 and TRBJ2-7, is KAGVTQTPRYLIKTRGQQVTLSCSPISGHRSVSWYQQTPGQGLQFLFEYFSETQRNKGNFPGRFSGRQFSNSRSEMNVSTLELGDSALYLCASSPGDRIYEQYFGPGTRLTVT.

J is TRBJ2-2 and V is TRBV11-3; tentative D call: TRBD2 (5 bases). The CDR3 extends over 16 amino acids. V dropped 0 bases and J dropped 3 bases, with 11 bases sitting between them. In germline, CDR1 is SGHNT, CDR2 YENEEA. The CDR3 DNA reads TGTGCCAGCAGCTTAGAAAGTTGGCGGGACACCGGGGAGCTGTTTTTT. Translating it yields CASSLESWRDTGELFF. The whole variable domain, remainder taken from reference TRBV11-3 and TRBJ2-2, is EAGVVQSPRYKIIEKKQPVAFWCNPISGHNTLYWYLQNLGQGPELLIRYENEEAVDDSQLPKDRFSAERLKGVDSTLKIQPAELGDSAVYLCASSLESWRDTGELFFGEGSRLTVL.